This TCR beta chain was recovered during a study of blood T cell repertoires in COVID-19. At the level of the study: Samples representing acute and convalescent COVID-19 were sourced from the United States, Italy and Spain.

Germline V gene data show CDR1 as MGHDK and CDR2 as SYGVNS. This CDR3 spans 15 amino acids. The ends lost 4 bases at V and 8 bases at J; junction bases unmatched: 8. The method was immunoSEQ multiplex PCR; TCRdb's version includes in-frame clones alone and lacks a portion of them. This table holds under 200,000 clones, nearly 85% found once. The receptor was isolated from a woman younger than 45 with acute or convalescent COVID-19. This rearrangement joins TRBV25-1 to TRBJ2-2; 9 bases agree with TRBD2. The specimen sequenced was peripheral blood. The CDR3 DNA sequence: TGTGCCAGCAGTGCTCGAGGGCTAGCGGGGGGGGAGCTGTTTTTT. Amino acid sequence: CASSARGLAGGELFF.